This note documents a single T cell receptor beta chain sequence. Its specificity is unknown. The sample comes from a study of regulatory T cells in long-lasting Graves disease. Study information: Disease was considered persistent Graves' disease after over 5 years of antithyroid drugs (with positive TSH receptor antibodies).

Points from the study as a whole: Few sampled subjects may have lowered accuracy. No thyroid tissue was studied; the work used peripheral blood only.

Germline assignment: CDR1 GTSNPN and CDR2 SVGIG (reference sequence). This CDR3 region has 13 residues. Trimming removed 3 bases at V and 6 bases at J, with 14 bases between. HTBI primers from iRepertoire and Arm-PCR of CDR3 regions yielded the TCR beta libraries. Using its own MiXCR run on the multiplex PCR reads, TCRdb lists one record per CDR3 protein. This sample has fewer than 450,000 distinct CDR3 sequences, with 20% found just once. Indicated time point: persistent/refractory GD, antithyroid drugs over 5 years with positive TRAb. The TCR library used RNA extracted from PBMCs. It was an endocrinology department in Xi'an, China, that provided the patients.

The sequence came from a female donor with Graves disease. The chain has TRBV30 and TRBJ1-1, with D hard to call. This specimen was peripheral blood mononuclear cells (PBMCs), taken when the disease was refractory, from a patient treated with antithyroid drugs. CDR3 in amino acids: CAWSLWLAAEAFF. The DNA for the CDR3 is TGTGCCTGGAGCCTTTGGCTGGCGGCTGAAGCTTTCTTT.